Shown below are 7 T cell receptor beta chains from a single sample sequenced in a study of CD8+ T cells in alopecia areata. Documented treatment: oral pan-JAK inhibitor, 5-10 mg twice daily. RNA was extracted and reverse transcribed into cDNA as the sequencing template. Sequenced by immunoSEQ multiplex PCR; TCRdb stores in-frame clones only, minus some. This sample has 170,000 or so clones, with 58% found just once. The specimen was CD8+ T cells sorted from blood, collected at week 24, from a patient treated with tofacitinib. The receptors shown here come from a human donor with alopecia areata.

This clone showed up just a few times. The chain couples TRBV15 to TRBJ1-2, with D perhaps matching TRBD1 (6 bases). Germline V gene lookup returns CDR1 LNHNV and CDR2 YYDKDF (reference sequence). V lost 4 bases to trimming and J lost 0 bases, with 15 bases between them. There are 16 residues in the CDR3. The CDR3 coding sequence is TGTGCCACCAGCACATCTACGGGACAAGCTAACTATGGCTACACCTTC. The encoded protein is CATSTSTGQANYGYTF.

The chain recombines TRBV29-1 with TRBJ2-2; D gene uncertain. V was trimmed by 4 bases and J by 0 bases, leaving 6 bases between them. Germline-derived CDR1 and CDR2 are SQVTM and ANQGSEA. This CDR3 spans 13 amino acids. The chain's CDR3 is CSVVASNTGELFF. CDR3 nucleotide sequence: TGCAGCGTTGTTGCGTCGAACACCGGGGAGCTGTTTTTT.

The gene calls are TRBV7-9 and TRBJ2-7; a weak D match, TRBD1 (6 bases). Between the trimmed V and J ends, which lost 7 bases and 1 base, there was a span of 8 bases. The CDR3 is 12 residues long. The germline V gene has CDR1 SEHNR and CDR2 FQNEAQ (reference sequence). The CDR3 is CASMDSSYEQYF. The DNA of the CDR3 is TGTGCCAGCATGGACAGTTCCTACGAGCAGTACTTC.

V and J are TRBV9 and TRBJ2-5; 9 bases are shared with TRBD2. The CDR3 extends over 15 amino acids. Per germline, CDR1 SGDLS and CDR2 YYNGEE. Trimming removed 7 bases from V and 4 bases from J; junction bases left unmatched: 11. Here the CDR3 DNA reads TGTGCCAGCGCGGACGGCGGGGGGGCCGTAGAGACCCAGTACTTC. Translated: CASADGGGAVETQYF.

The genes are TRBV29-1 and TRBJ1-1; D is ambiguous. This CDR3 has 11 residues. CDR1 and CDR2 (germline): SQVTM, ANQGSEA. V lost 4 bases, J lost 3 bases, and 6 bases lay in between. CDR3: CSVGSYTEAFF. CDR3 sequence (DNA): TGCAGCGTTGGCTCGTACACTGAAGCTTTCTTT.

The gene calls are TRBV29-1 and TRBJ2-2; D may be TRBD2 (6 bases). CDR1 is SQVTM and CDR2 is ANQGSEA in the germline V gene. V was clipped by 6 bases and J by 5 bases, with 10 bases between them. This CDR3 is 12 amino acids long. CDR3 coding DNA: TGCAGCGTACTTGGAGGGACCGGGGAGCTGTTTTTT. Residues: CSVLGGTGELFF.

The CDR3 region is CASSPPAGPEAFF. CDR3 coding DNA: TGTGCCAGCAGCCCACCGGCGGGCCCCGAAGCTTTCTTT. This chain connects TRBV7-9 to TRBJ1-1, with D uncertain. V gave up 5 bases and J gave up 8 bases, with 15 bases separating them. The CDR3 sequence is 13 residues long. Per the germline V gene, CDR1 is SEHNR and CDR2 is FQNEAQ (reference sequence).